This TCR beta chain was recorded in a study of cytomegalovirus exposure and HLA in healthy donors. The wider study: From donors who were HLA-typed, an early data release held around 85 million unique TCRs. General study points: As a later analysis showed, a missense DCLRE1C variant was linked to trimming of TCR beta V- and J-genes. Earlier findings revealed that most TCR beta V segments proved productive either about 87% or about 30% of the time.

At the time of sampling, donors were nominally healthy, though unrecorded immune exposures were likely. Note on this clone: Its antigen remains unknown. The sample carries other DNA sequences with the same CDR3.

V lost 0 bases and J lost 3, with 19 bases in between. The CDR3 sequence is 18 residues long. Per the germline V gene, CDR1 is SGDLS and CDR2 is YYNGEE. The PCR made use of 60 Vbeta and 13 Jbeta primers. The protocol was immunoSEQ multiplex PCR, while the TCRdb copy is restricted to in-frame clones and leaves out a portion. The data show over 130,000 clones, with approximately 72% seen just once and over 5% held by the top ten. The chain joins TRBV9 to TRBJ2-1, with TRBD2 as a possible D gene (7 bases). The sequence derives from a woman aged 55-75 years in good health and CMV-seronegative. What was sequenced was PBMCs. The CDR3 loop is CASSVDPRGGAGYNEQFF. CDR3 DNA: TGTGCCAGCAGCGTAGATCCGCGTGGGGGGGCGGGCTACAATGAGCAGTTCTTC.